The present T cell receptor (beta chain) was sequenced within a study of T cells in Graves' hyperthyroidism and ophthalmopathy. Regarding the study as a whole: Also found in blood were most expanded thyroid clonotypes above 0.001.

This clonotype was seen ten or more times. Its target is not known. From germline, CDR1 is SEHNR and CDR2 FQNEAQ (reference sequence). This CDR3 spans 16 amino acids. Trimming cost V 5 bases and J 0 bases; bases outside gene matches: 6. The CDR3 regions of TCR beta were amplified from RNA transcripts. HTBI primers drove first-round RT-PCR of the TCR CDR3. TCRdb fed the multiplex PCR reads into MiXCR, producing one record per CDR3 protein. This table holds about 420,000 distinct CDR3 sequences, approximately 14% found once. Stable disease denoted Graves' hyperthyroidism without ophthalmopathy progression within 18 months.

This chain joins TRBV7-9 and TRBJ2-3, with 9 bases lining up with TRBD2. Sequences were obtained from blood. The TCR was taken from a woman younger than 30 with Graves' hyperthyroidism. The CDR3 region has the DNA TGTGCCAGCAGCAATCCGACTAGCGGTAGCACAGATACGCAGTATTTT. As protein: CASSNPTSGSTDTQYF.